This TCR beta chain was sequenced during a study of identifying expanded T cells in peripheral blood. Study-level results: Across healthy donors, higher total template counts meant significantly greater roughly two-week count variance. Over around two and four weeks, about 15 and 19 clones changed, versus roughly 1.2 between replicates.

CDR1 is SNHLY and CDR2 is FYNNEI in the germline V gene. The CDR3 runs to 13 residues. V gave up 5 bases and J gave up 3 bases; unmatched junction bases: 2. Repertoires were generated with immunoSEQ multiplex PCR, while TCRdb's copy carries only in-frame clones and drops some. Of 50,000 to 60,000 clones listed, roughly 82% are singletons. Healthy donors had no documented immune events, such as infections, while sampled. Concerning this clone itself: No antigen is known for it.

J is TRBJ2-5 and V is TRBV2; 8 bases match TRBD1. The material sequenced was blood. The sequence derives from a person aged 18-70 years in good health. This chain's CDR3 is CASSPTGEETQYF. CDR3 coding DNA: TGTGCCAGCAGTCCGACAGGGGAAGAGACCCAGTACTTC.